One sample yielded the 4 T cell receptor beta chains listed below, sequenced in a study of blood T cells in healthy people across ages. Then a second PCR, running about 7 to 11 cycles, was carried out with a sample-barcoded 5' primer and a J-beta primer mix. TCRdb recomputed calls from the 5' RACE reads with MiXCR, one row per CDR3 protein. Altogether roughly 1.7 million distinct CDR3 sequences are present, around 36% being singletons, with the ten largest covering approximately 10%. Sequenced sample: blood. These receptors all stem from a woman in her 30s in good health.

The chain links TRBV2 to TRBJ2-3; possible D gene TRBD1, 6 bases. In germline, CDR1 is SNHLY, CDR2 FYNNEI. This CDR3 spans 14 amino acids. Trimming cost V 4 bases and J 1 base, with 9 bases left between them. CDR3 region: CASSGRQGTDTQYF. In nucleotides, the CDR3 is TGTGCCAGCAGTGGCAGACAGGGCACAGATACGCAGTATTTT.

The V and J genes are TRBV20-1 and TRBJ2-5; D may be TRBD2 (5 bases). Germline loops: CDR1 DFQATT, CDR2 SNEGSKA (reference sequence). Deletions cut 0 bases from V and 11 bases from J, with 25 bases between. The length of the CDR3 is 16 residues. The CDR3 region is CSARDSRWGEPSEQYF. The CDR3 DNA follows: TGCAGTGCTAGAGATTCAAGATGGGGAGAGCCAAGTGAGCAGTACTTC.

In this sample, this clonotype turned up many times. V gene TRBV12-3 or TRBV12-4 combines with J gene TRBJ2-1, with 7 bases matching TRBD1. V was clipped by 3 bases and J by 7 bases; unmatched bases: 9. CDR3 length equals 15 residues. CDR3 protein: CASSLPQGRGNEQFF. As DNA, the CDR3 is TGTGCCAGCAGTTTGCCACAGGGGAGAGGTAATGAGCAGTTCTTC.

This clonotype was observed a few times. CDR3 loop: CASSLGTGTLAKNIQYF. The CDR3, as DNA: TGCGCCAGCAGCTTGGGGACAGGGACTTTAGCCAAAAACATTCAGTACTTC. The chain links TRBV5-1 to TRBJ2-4; 8 nucleotides agree with TRBD1. Trimming removed 0 bases from V and 0 bases from J; junction bases left unmatched: 5. This CDR3 comprises 17 residues. Germline lookup yields CDR1 SGHRS and CDR2 YFSETQ.